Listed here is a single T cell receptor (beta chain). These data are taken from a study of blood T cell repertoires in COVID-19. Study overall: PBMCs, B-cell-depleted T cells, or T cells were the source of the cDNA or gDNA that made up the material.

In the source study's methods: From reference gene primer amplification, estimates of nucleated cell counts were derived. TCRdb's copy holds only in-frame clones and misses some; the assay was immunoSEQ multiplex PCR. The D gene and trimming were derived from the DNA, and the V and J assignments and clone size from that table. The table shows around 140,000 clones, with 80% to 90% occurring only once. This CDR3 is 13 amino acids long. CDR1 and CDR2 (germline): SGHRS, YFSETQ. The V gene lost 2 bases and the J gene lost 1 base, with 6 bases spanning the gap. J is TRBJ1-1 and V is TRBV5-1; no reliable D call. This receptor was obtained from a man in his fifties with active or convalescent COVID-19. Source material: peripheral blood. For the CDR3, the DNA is TGCGCCAGCAGCTTTACGGGGAACACTGAAGCTTTCTTT. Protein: CASSFTGNTEAFF.